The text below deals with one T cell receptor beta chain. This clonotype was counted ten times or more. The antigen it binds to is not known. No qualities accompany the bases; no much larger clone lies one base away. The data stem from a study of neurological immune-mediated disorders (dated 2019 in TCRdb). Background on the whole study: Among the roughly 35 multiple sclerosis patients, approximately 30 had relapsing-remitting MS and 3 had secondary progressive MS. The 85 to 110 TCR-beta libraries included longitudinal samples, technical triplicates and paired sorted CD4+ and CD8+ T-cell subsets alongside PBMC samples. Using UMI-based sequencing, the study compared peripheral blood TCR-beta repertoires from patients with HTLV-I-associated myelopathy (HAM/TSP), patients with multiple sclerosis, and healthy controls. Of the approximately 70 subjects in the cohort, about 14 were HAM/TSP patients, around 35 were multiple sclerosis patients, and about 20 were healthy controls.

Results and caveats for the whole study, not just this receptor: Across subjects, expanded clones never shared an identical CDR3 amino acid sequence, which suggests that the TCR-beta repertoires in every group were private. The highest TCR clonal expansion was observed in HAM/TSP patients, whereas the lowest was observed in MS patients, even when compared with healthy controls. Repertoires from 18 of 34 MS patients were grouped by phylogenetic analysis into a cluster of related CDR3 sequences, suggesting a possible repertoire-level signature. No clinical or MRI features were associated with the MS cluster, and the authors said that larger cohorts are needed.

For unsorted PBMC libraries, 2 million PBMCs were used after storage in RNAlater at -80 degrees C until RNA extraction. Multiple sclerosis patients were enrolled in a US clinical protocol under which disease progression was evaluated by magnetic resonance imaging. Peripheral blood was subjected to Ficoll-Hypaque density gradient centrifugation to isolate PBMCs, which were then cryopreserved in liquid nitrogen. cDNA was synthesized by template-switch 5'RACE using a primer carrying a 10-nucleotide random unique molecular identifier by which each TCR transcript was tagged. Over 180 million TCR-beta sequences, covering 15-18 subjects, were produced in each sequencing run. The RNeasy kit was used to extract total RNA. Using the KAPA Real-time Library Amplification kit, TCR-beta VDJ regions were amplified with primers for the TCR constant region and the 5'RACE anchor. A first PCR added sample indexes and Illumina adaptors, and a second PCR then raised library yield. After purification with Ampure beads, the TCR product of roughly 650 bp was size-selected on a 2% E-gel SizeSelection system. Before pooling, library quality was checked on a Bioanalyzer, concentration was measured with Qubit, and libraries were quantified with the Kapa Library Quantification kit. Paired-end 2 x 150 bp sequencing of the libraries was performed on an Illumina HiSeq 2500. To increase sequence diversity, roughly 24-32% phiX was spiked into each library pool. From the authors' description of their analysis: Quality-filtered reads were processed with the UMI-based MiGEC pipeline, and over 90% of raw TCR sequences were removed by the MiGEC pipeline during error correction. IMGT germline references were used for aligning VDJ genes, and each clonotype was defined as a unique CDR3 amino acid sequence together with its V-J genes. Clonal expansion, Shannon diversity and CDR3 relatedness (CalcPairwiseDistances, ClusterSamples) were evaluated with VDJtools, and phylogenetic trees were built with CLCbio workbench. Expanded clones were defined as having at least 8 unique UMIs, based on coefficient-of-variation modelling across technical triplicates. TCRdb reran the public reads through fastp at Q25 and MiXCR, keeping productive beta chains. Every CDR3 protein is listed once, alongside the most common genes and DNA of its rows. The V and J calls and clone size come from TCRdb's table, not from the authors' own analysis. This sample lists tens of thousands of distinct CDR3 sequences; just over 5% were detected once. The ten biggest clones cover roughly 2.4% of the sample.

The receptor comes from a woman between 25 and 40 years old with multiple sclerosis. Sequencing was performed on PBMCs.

The sequenced DNA: TGCGCCAGCAGCTTTCGCCCAGATACGCAGTATTTT. Its product reads: CASSFRPDTQYF. The chain was built from TRBV5-1 and TRBJ2-3, with no confidently assigned D gene. Including the terminal cysteine and phenylalanine, the CDR3 comprises 12 residues. The kept DNA is CDR3 alone, 36 bases in frame from the first base. Trimming costs V 2 bases and J 4 bases, and their ends lie 5 bases apart. In the germline V gene, CDR1 corresponds to SGHRS and CDR2 to YFSETQ.